This entry concerns a single T cell receptor beta chain. The antigen is undetermined. These data originate in a study of T cell repertoires in cytomegalovirus infection. The overall study: From public TCR beta signatures came an indication of both CMV infection and matching HLA type.

From the reads, TCRdb called clonotypes with MiXCR, one entry per CDR3 protein. The sample lists more than 110,000 distinct CDR3 sequences, 32% occurring once. With V trimmed by 2 bases and J by 1 base, 5 bases remained unmatched. Germline V lookup: CDR1 SGHAT, CDR2 FQDESV (reference sequence). The CDR3 spans 15 residues. Overall study results and limits: CMV-specific HLA-C-restricted TCR beta clonotypes dominated the ex vivo response.

The source of this sequence is a human donor in good health (CMV status not recorded). Some clones in this sample may be carry-over from other donors' samples. The chain uses TRBV11-1 and TRBJ2-7; 7 nucleotides align to TRBD2. Sequencing used CD8+ T cells from cultured PBMCs, obtained from culture after CMV antigen stimulation. This chain's CDR3 is CASSLWSGGSYEQYF. The CDR3, as DNA: TGTGCCAGCAGCTTATGGTCGGGGGGTTCCTACGAGCAGTACTTC.